A selection of T cell receptor beta chains follows, all from one sample in a study of shared clonotypes between healthy human individuals. Measured with immunoSEQ multiplex PCR; TCRdb has only the in-frame clones, and not every one. The sample lists about 2.1 million clones; about 92% were seen once. The source material was naive CD8+ T cells from PBMCs. The origin of the receptors is a man aged 18 to 30 in good health. Some clones in this sample may be carry-over from other donors' samples. Each CDR3 is given with its conserved first and last residue. D genes are given only for firm matches. Size tells how often a clone was seen (once, few, many) or the class of an expanded clone, and some rows leave it out.

.	TRBV11-2	.	TRBJ2-7	TGTGCCAGCAGCCCGGACAGTAACTACGAGCAGTACTTC	CASSPDSNYEQYF
.	TRBV14	TRBD1	TRBJ1-1	TGTGCCAGCAGCCTGGGACAGGGGAACACTGAAGCTTTCTTT	CASSLGQGNTEAFF
.	TRBV27	.	TRBJ2-3	TGTGCCAGCATCGACTGGAGCACAGATACGCAGTATTTT	CASIDWSTDTQYF
.	TRBV5-6	.	TRBJ1-2	TGTGCCAGCAAGGCATTCGGAGGAGCAAACTATGGCTACACCTTC	CASKAFGGANYGYTF
.	TRBV5-1	.	TRBJ2-2	TGCGCCAGCAGCATACGGACAGCTCTCGGGGAGCTGTTTTTT	CASSIRTALGELFF
.	TRBV11-3	.	TRBJ2-1	TGTGCCAGCAGCTTAGCCGGCCCCTACAATGAGCAGTTCTTC	CASSLAGPYNEQFF
.	TRBV27	.	TRBJ2-7	TGTGCCAGCAGTTTCCGGGCAGGATACGAGCAGTACTTC	CASSFRAGYEQYF
.	TRBV7-6	TRBD2	TRBJ2-7	TGTGCCAGCAGCTTAGGGACTAGCGGGACCCACTCCTACGAGCAGTACTTC	CASSLGTSGTHSYEQYF
.	TRBV4-3	.	TRBJ2-1	TGCGCCAGCAGCCAAGAGTGGGGACAACGCATCAATGAGCAGTTCTTC	CASSQEWGQRINEQFF
.	TRBV4-2	.	TRBJ2-7	TGTGCCAGCAGCCAAGACGGTATGTCGAGCTACGAGCAGTACTTC	CASSQDGMSSYEQYF
.	TRBV28	.	TRBJ2-5	TGTGCCAGCAGCCAGGGGTTAGAGACCCAGTACTTC	CASSQGLETQYF
.	TRBV6-1	.	TRBJ1-2	TGTGCCAGCAGTGAAGTAGGAGGACGGGTGGGCTATGGCTACACCTTC	CASSEVGGRVGYGYTF
.	TRBV6-1	.	TRBJ2-7	TGTGCCAGCGTCCGGGACCCATACACCGAGCAGTACTTC	CASVRDPYTEQYF
.	TRBV7-9	TRBD1	TRBJ2-1	TGTGCCAGCAGCACACCGGGACAGGGGGCTAATGAGCAGTTCTTC	CASSTPGQGANEQFF
.	TRBV9	.	TRBJ2-2	TGTGCCAGCAGCCCCGGCGGTAGCCCCGGGGAGCTGTTTTTT	CASSPGGSPGELFF
.	TRBV15	TRBD1	TRBJ2-1	TGTGCCACCAGCACGCGACAGGGATACAATGAGCAGTTCTTC	CATSTRQGYNEQFF
.	TRBV27	TRBD1	TRBJ2-7	TGTGCCAGCAGCCTCGGGACAGTCTACGAGCAGTACTTC	CASSLGTVYEQYF
once	TRBV11-2	.	TRBJ1-3	TGTGCCAGCAGCTTGGGTAGATCTGGAAACACCATATATTTT	CASSLGRSGNTIYF
.	TRBV7-2	TRBD1	TRBJ1-2	TGTGCCAGCAGCTCGCCGGGACAGGGGGCTTGGAACTATGGCTACACCTTC	CASSSPGQGAWNYGYTF
.	TRBV5-1	.	TRBJ2-1	TGCGCCAGCAGCTCCATAGCGGAATCCTCCCACAATGAGCAGTTCTTC	CASSSIAESSHNEQFF
once	TRBV19	.	TRBJ2-1	TGTGCCAGTACCGGGGGACAGCCCAATGAGCAGTTCTTC	CASTGGQPNEQFF
.	TRBV2	TRBD2	TRBJ2-7	TGTGCCAGCAGTGTGGGACTACACTACGAGCAGTACTTC	CASSVGLHYEQYF
.	TRBV4-1	.	TRBJ2-7	TGCGCCAGCAGCCCCACTCGGGAGCGTGCCTACGAGCAGTACTTC	CASSPTRERAYEQYF
.	TRBV2	.	TRBJ2-3	TGTGCCAGCCGTCAACTACGGGACGGGGAACGCACAGATACGCAGTATTTT	CASRQLRDGERTDTQYF
.	TRBV27	.	TRBJ2-7	TGTGCCAGCAGTTTGACAGATACCTACGAGCAGTACTTC	CASSLTDTYEQYF
.	TRBV27	.	TRBJ2-7	TGTGCCAGCAGTTTTAGGGCTGTTTACGAGCAGTACTTC	CASSFRAVYEQYF
.	TRBV2	.	TRBJ2-7	TGTGCCAGCAGTGATAGGGAGGTTTACGAGCAGTACTTC	CASSDREVYEQYF
once	TRBV9	.	TRBJ2-7	TGTGCCAGCAGCGTAGCGGTTCGTTCCGAGCAGTACTTC	CASSVAVRSEQYF
.	TRBV5-8	.	TRBJ1-2	TGTGCCAGCAGCTTTTTTTCGAGGAGCTCTGGCTACACCTTC	CASSFFSRSSGYTF
once	TRBV6-5	.	TRBJ2-2	TGTGCCAGCAGTTACCACAACCGGGGTTACGGGGAGCTGTTTTTT	CASSYHNRGYGELFF
.	TRBV30	TRBD1	TRBJ1-1	TGTGCCTGGAGTCCCTTGGACAGGTACACTGAAGCTTTCTTT	CAWSPLDRYTEAFF